This T cell receptor (beta chain) was identified in a study of OX40 agonist ivuxolimab in advanced cancers. Study in general: The patients got ivuxolimab, which is an agonistic anti-OX40 (CD134) antibody.

V was shortened by 4 bases and J by 0 bases, with 4 bases between the two germline ends. The germline V gene encodes CDR1 SNHLY and CDR2 FYNNEI. The CDR3 has 13 residues. Profiling relied on immunoSEQ multiplex PCR, and the TCRdb table lists in-frame clones only, not all of them. The sample consists of tens of thousands of clones, around 80% of them appearing once. This clone has only a few counts. This chain uses TRBV2 with TRBJ1-5; no definite D call. Sequences were derived from CD4+ or CD8+ T cells sorted from blood, sampled in a trial of the OX40 agonist ivuxolimab. The TCR was taken from an adult with an advanced solid tumor such as melanoma, head and neck, liver or kidney cancer. The DNA for the CDR3 is TGTGCCAGCAGTGTCGATAGCAATCAGCCCCAGCATTTT. Its translation: CASSVDSNQPQHF.